This T cell receptor (beta chain) was found in a study of T cells in Graves' hyperthyroidism and ophthalmopathy. Study-wide results and caveats: Also found in blood were most expanded thyroid clonotypes above 0.001.

The sample holds a few counts of this clonotype. Its antigen is as yet unknown. TCR beta CDR3 region amplification was performed from RNA transcripts. HTBI primers were employed in a first-round RT-PCR of the TCR CDR3. TCRdb reprocessed the multiplex PCR reads via MiXCR and lists one record per CDR3 protein. Of 300,000 to 450,000 distinct CDR3 sequences in the sample, around 25% are singletons; the top ten hold less than 85%. Deletions cut 0 bases from V and 3 bases from J, with 12 bases between. The CDR3 runs to 15 residues. In germline, CDR1 is MNHNY, CDR2 SVGAGI (reference sequence). Sequenced: blood. This chain uses TRBV6-6 with TRBJ2-7; D tentatively fits TRBD1 or TRBD2 (6 bases each). This sequence originates from a man in his fifties or sixties with Graves' hyperthyroidism. The CDR3 region is CASSYSGGRGYEQYF. The DNA for the CDR3 is TGTGCCAGCAGTTACTCGGGGGGCAGGGGCTACGAGCAGTACTTC.